Listed below are T cell receptor beta chains from one sample, sequenced in a study of T cell clusters in autoimmune cytopenias. From the multiplex PCR reads, TCRdb lists one entry per CDR3 protein and no DNA. Its listing shows around 500 distinct CDR3 sequences. Specimen: peripheral blood. These receptors originate from a human donor with an autoimmune cytopenia or autoimmune hepatitis (not recorded which). Each CDR3 is given with its conserved first and last residue. Clone size is stated in some rows and not others, as once, few, many or a class when expanded.

clone size: medium-sized; J gene: TRBJ1-2; V gene: TRBV20-1; CDR3 protein: CSARDDGTAIYGYTF
clone size: large; J gene: TRBJ2-1; V gene: TRBV6-2/TRBV6-3; CDR3 protein: CASSYLLAGEGEQFF
clone size: medium-sized; J gene: TRBJ1-1; V gene: TRBV10-2; CDR3 protein: CASRAGDTEAFF
clone size: medium-sized; J gene: TRBJ2-3; V gene: TRBV4-2; CDR3 protein: CASSQDGGGSGDTQYF
clone size: medium-sized; J gene: TRBJ2-3; V gene: TRBV5-6; CDR3 protein: CASSKVRTDTQYF
clone size: -; J gene: TRBJ2-1; V gene: TRBV12-3/TRBV12-4; CDR3 protein: CASSLYQRGGRNEQFF
clone size: -; J gene: TRBJ2-5; V gene: TRBV21-1; CDR3 protein: CASSKEGTSARIETQYF
clone size: -; J gene: TRBJ2-3; V gene: TRBV7-6; CDR3 protein: CASSLGADTKYF
clone size: -; J gene: TRBJ1-2; V gene: TRBV6-6; CDR3 protein: CASSDWGGDYGYTF
clone size: large; J gene: TRBJ2-7; V gene: TRBV6-5; CDR3 protein: CANWDRGPLYEQYF
clone size: medium-sized; J gene: TRBJ2-5; V gene: TRBV6-4; CDR3 protein: CASSDLGLAGGGPPEETQYF
clone size: medium-sized; J gene: TRBJ1-2; V gene: TRBV7-9; CDR3 protein: CASSSHGRRSYGYTF
clone size: -; J gene: TRBJ1-5; V gene: TRBV20-1; CDR3 protein: CSARRDRGYSNQPQHF
clone size: medium-sized; J gene: TRBJ2-1; V gene: TRBV6-5; CDR3 protein: CASSYTGTDYNEQFF
clone size: medium-sized; J gene: TRBJ2-3; V gene: TRBV25-1; CDR3 protein: CASSELSGGARGTDTQYF
clone size: large; J gene: TRBJ2-7; V gene: TRBV10-3; CDR3 protein: CASTGTPYEQYF
clone size: medium-sized; J gene: TRBJ1-3; V gene: TRBV19; CDR3 protein: CASSVQGGFSGNTIYF
clone size: medium-sized; J gene: TRBJ2-2; V gene: TRBV18; CDR3 protein: CASSPNRGANTGELFF
clone size: medium-sized; J gene: TRBJ1-2; V gene: TRBV20-1; CDR3 protein: CSALDILRNYGYTF
clone size: large; J gene: TRBJ2-7; V gene: TRBV6-5; CDR3 protein: CASSQVSSGKQYF
clone size: -; J gene: TRBJ2-5; V gene: TRBV20-1; CDR3 protein: CSARDSGIEETQYF
clone size: -; J gene: TRBJ2-1; V gene: TRBV20-1; CDR3 protein: CSARSLLGSSYNEQFF
clone size: large; J gene: TRBJ1-2; V gene: TRBV29-1; CDR3 protein: CSVDNPVGDGYTF
clone size: -; J gene: TRBJ1-4; V gene: TRBV12-3/TRBV12-4; CDR3 protein: CASSPQGAWEKLFF
clone size: large; J gene: TRBJ2-3; V gene: TRBV7-6; CDR3 protein: CASSLGRTDTQYF
clone size: medium-sized; J gene: TRBJ1-4; V gene: TRBV12-3/TRBV12-4; CDR3 protein: CASSLRAGKARMATNEKLFF
clone size: -; J gene: TRBJ2-7; V gene: TRBV5-4; CDR3 protein: CASSLEGGGYEQYF
clone size: -; J gene: TRBJ2-7; V gene: TRBV11-2; CDR3 protein: CASSLDRGYSYEQYF
clone size: -; J gene: TRBJ2-7; V gene: TRBV27; CDR3 protein: CASSSGTRDEQYF
clone size: medium-sized; J gene: TRBJ2-1; V gene: TRBV12-3/TRBV12-4; CDR3 protein: CASSLYQRGGNEQFF
clone size: large; J gene: TRBJ1-2; V gene: TRBV29-1; CDR3 protein: CSVEPGPVYGYTF
clone size: hyperexpanded; J gene: TRBJ2-3; V gene: TRBV27; CDR3 protein: CASSLTASGADTQYF
clone size: large; J gene: TRBJ1-2; V gene: TRBV30; CDR3 protein: CAWSLNYGYTF
clone size: -; J gene: TRBJ2-1; V gene: TRBV9; CDR3 protein: CASSPSGTNNEQFF
clone size: medium-sized; J gene: TRBJ2-5; V gene: TRBV20-1; CDR3 protein: CSARDLKGQTQTQYF
clone size: medium-sized; J gene: TRBJ2-1; V gene: TRBV7-2; CDR3 protein: CASSLGLAGGARFF
clone size: medium-sized; J gene: TRBJ2-3; V gene: TRBV12-3/TRBV12-4; CDR3 protein: CASSFGSGGHADTQYF
clone size: large; J gene: TRBJ2-5; V gene: TRBV30; CDR3 protein: CAWGGTVQETQYF
clone size: large; J gene: TRBJ2-1; V gene: TRBV19; CDR3 protein: CASRTSGRGEQFF
clone size: -; J gene: TRBJ2-5; V gene: TRBV4-2; CDR3 protein: CASSHRRGGETQYF
clone size: large; J gene: TRBJ1-6; V gene: TRBV19; CDR3 protein: CATSTGNGSPLHF
clone size: medium-sized; J gene: TRBJ1-2; V gene: TRBV6-4; CDR3 protein: CASSVSGQGRDGYTF
clone size: medium-sized; J gene: TRBJ1-5; V gene: TRBV27; CDR3 protein: CASRPLDRGTDQPQHF